This is a list of T cell receptor beta chains from one sample in a study of shared clonotypes between healthy human individuals. Clones were sequenced by immunoSEQ multiplex PCR, and TCRdb holds only the in-frame ones, with some missing. The sample lists roughly 2.5 million clones, approximately 92% occurring once. Sequenced sample: naive CD4+ T cells sorted from blood. The receptors were gathered from a man aged 18 to 29 in good health. CDR3s include the opening cysteine and the closing phenylalanine or tryptophan. D genes are given only for firm matches. Expanded clones are given a class, and other clones once, few, many or no size at all.

d_gene	j_gene	v_gene	abundance	CDR3nt	CDR3aa
-	TRBJ2-3	TRBV7-3	-	TGTGCCAGCAGCTTAGGGTACACAGATACGCAGTATTTT	CASSLGYTDTQYF
-	TRBJ1-6	TRBV5-1	-	TGCGCCAGCAGCTTGTGGGCGGGGGCGACGTCTGATCATTCACCCCTCCACTTT	CASSLWAGATSDHSPLHF
-	TRBJ1-5	TRBV19	-	TGTGCCAGTGGTAGAGATAGCAATCAGCCCCAGCATTTT	CASGRDSNQPQHF
TRBD2	TRBJ2-7	TRBV7-9	-	TGTGCCAGCAGCCCGAGCCCCCGGACTAGCTACGAGCAGTACTTC	CASSPSPRTSYEQYF
TRBD1	TRBJ1-1	TRBV6-5	-	TGTGCCAGCAGTTCTACAGGGGGCTTTGCTGAAGCTTTCTTT	CASSSTGGFAEAFF
-	TRBJ2-3	TRBV5-4	-	TGTGCCAGCAGCTTGTGGGACACAGATACGCAGTATTTT	CASSLWDTDTQYF
TRBD1	TRBJ1-4	TRBV6-5	few	TGTGCCAGCTCCTTCGGCAGGGGGACAGAAAAACTGTTTTTT	CASSFGRGTEKLFF
TRBD1	TRBJ2-5	TRBV10-2	-	TGCGCCAGCAGTGACCCCGACAGGGGGCGCCGGGAGACCCAGTACTTC	CASSDPDRGRRETQYF
-	TRBJ2-7	TRBV7-2	-	TGTGCCAGCAGCTTAGCATCTAGTGGGTTTCCCTACGAGCAGTACTTC	CASSLASSGFPYEQYF
TRBD1	TRBJ1-3	TRBV6-6	-	TGTGCCAGCAGTTCCGGGACAGGGTATATGGGAAACACCATATATTTT	CASSSGTGYMGNTIYF
-	TRBJ1-4	TRBV30	-	TGTGCCTGGAGGCGTAAACCGAGCCGACAGGCCTATAATGAAAAACTGTTTTTT	CAWRRKPSRQAYNEKLFF
TRBD1	TRBJ2-7	TRBV9	-	TGTGCCAGCAGCGTAGCGGGACAGGGTTTCTACGAGCAGTACTTC	CASSVAGQGFYEQYF
-	TRBJ1-4	TRBV7-2	few	TGTGCCAGCAGCTTAGAGGGTTCATTTAATGAGGAACTGTTTTTT	CASSLEGSFNEELFF
TRBD1	TRBJ2-5	TRBV4-3	-	TGCGCCAGCAGCCAAAACACAGGGGCTCAAGAGACCCAGTACTTC	CASSQNTGAQETQYF
TRBD2	TRBJ2-1	TRBV5-6	once	TGTGCCAGCAGCTTATTCGCGGGAGAATACTACAATGAGCAGTTCTTC	CASSLFAGEYYNEQFF
-	TRBJ1-2	TRBV19	-	TGTGCCAGTACCACGTATTCGACAAGCAGCTATGGCTACACCTTC	CASTTYSTSSYGYTF
TRBD2	TRBJ2-7	TRBV10-3	-	TGTGCCATCAGGGACCGGGGACTAGCTGGCTTCGAGCAGTACTTC	CAIRDRGLAGFEQYF
-	TRBJ2-7	TRBV19	-	TGTGCCAGTAGTATTACCGGACCCCTCTACGAGCAGTACTTC	CASSITGPLYEQYF
-	TRBJ1-2	TRBV9	-	TGTGCCAGCAGCGCATCCCCTAGGGGATCATCCTATGGCTACACCTTC	CASSASPRGSSYGYTF
-	TRBJ1-5	TRBV7-2	-	TGTGCCAGCAGCTCCCAGGGTGGGCAGCCCCAGCATTTT	CASSSQGGQPQHF
-	TRBJ1-1	TRBV5-1	-	TGCGCCAGCCGCTACGGGTGGAACACTGAAGCTTTCTTT	CASRYGWNTEAFF
-	TRBJ2-7	TRBV11-2	-	TGTGCCAGCAGCCCGCAGACCTACGAGCAGTACTTC	CASSPQTYEQYF
-	TRBJ1-4	TRBV11-2	-	TGTGCCAGCAGCTACCGAATGCCAGGGCAGACGGAAAAACTGTTTTTT	CASSYRMPGQTEKLFF
-	TRBJ2-7	TRBV2	-	TGTGCCAGCAATCCGAGTCAATCCTACGAGCAGTACTTC	CASNPSQSYEQYF
-	TRBJ2-6	TRBV4-1	-	TGCGCCAGCAGCCAAATCGCCGGTTTTTCTGGGGCCAACGTCCTGACTTTC	CASSQIAGFSGANVLTF
-	TRBJ2-1	TRBV5-1	-	TGCGCCAGCATGGAGGGAGCTGGTTCCTACAATGAGCAGTTCTTC	CASMEGAGSYNEQFF
-	TRBJ2-2	TRBV5-1	-	TGCGCCAGCAGCTTGGGGAGGGTTGACACCGGGGAGCTGTTTTTT	CASSLGRVDTGELFF
TRBD2	TRBJ2-5	TRBV5-1	-	TGCGCCAGCAGCTTGGCTAGCGGGAGGGTCCCCCAAGAGACCCAGTACTTC	CASSLASGRVPQETQYF
TRBD2	TRBJ2-4	TRBV13	-	TGTGCCAGCAGCTTAGCCGGGGGAGGGAGTACCATTCAGTACTTC	CASSLAGGGSTIQYF
TRBD1	TRBJ1-1	TRBV7-9	-	TGTGCCAGCAGCCATTCGACAGGGGGCTTCGGGGCTTTCTTT	CASSHSTGGFGAFF
-	TRBJ2-1	TRBV6-1	-	TGTGCCAGCAGTTCAGGTGGGAGTGTTCAGTTCTTC	CASSSGGSVQFF
-	TRBJ2-6	TRBV9	-	TGTGCCAGCAGGGCGTCTGGGGCCAACGTCCTGACTTTC	CASRASGANVLTF
TRBD2	TRBJ2-3	TRBV10-1	-	TGCGCCAGCAGTGAACACAGCGGGGGCACAGATACGCAGTATTTT	CASSEHSGGTDTQYF
-	TRBJ2-5	TRBV5-1	once	TGCGCCAGCAAGGTGGGGCGAATCGGGGAGACCCAGTACTTC	CASKVGRIGETQYF
-	TRBJ2-5	TRBV6-4	-	TGTGCCAGCAGTGCCGACAGGAATTATGGGGAGACCCAGTACTTC	CASSADRNYGETQYF
TRBD2	TRBJ2-3	TRBV19	-	TGTGCCAGTAGTAGGGGGGGTAGCACAGATACGCAGTATTTT	CASSRGGSTDTQYF
-	TRBJ1-1	TRBV2	-	TGTGCCAGCAGTGATTCGGAGGGGTTGGGGAACACTGAAGCTTTCTTT	CASSDSEGLGNTEAFF
-	TRBJ2-7	TRBV11-2	-	TGTGCCAGCAGCTTAGATCGGGCAATAAGCTCCTACGAGCAGTACTTC	CASSLDRAISSYEQYF
TRBD1	TRBJ2-7	TRBV11-3	-	TGTGCCAGCAGCTTAGACAGAGACAGGGTTCGGACCTACGAGCAGTACTTC	CASSLDRDRVRTYEQYF
-	TRBJ1-6	TRBV30	-	TGTGCCTGGGCCAGGGATCCAAATTCACCCCTCCACTTT	CAWARDPNSPLHF
TRBD1	TRBJ1-2	TRBV20-1	few	TGCAGTGCTGGGACAGGTTTTGGCTACACCTTC	CSAGTGFGYTF
TRBD2	TRBJ2-6	TRBV12-5	-	TGTGCTAGTGGTTCCCATCGGGCGGGACTAGCCTTCTCTGGGGCCAACGTCCTGACTTTC	CASGSHRAGLAFSGANVLTF
-	TRBJ2-7	TRBV5-3	-	TGTGCCAGAAGCCACGCATCGGAGGGGTGCGAGCAGTACTTC	CARSHASEGCEQYF
-	TRBJ2-2	TRBV18	-	TGTGCCAGCTCACCATCGGGCACCGGGGAGCTGTTTTTT	CASSPSGTGELFF